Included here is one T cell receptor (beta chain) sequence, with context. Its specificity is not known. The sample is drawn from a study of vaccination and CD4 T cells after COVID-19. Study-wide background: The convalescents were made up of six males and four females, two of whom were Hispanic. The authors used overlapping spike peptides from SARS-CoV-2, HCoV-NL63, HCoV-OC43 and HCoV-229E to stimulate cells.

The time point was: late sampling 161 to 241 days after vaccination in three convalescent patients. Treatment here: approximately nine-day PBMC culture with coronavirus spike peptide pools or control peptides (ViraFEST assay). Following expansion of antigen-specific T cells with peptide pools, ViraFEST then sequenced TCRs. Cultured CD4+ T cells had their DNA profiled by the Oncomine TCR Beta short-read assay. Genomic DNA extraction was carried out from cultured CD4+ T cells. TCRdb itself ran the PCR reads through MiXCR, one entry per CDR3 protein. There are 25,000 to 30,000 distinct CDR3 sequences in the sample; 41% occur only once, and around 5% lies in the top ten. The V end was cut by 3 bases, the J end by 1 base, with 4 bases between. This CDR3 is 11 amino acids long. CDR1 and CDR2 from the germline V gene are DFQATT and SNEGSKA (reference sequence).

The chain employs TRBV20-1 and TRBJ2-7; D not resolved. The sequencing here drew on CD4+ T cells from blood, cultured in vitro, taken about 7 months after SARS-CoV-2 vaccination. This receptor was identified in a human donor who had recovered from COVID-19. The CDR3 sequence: CSASFSYEQYF. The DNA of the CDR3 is TGCAGTGCTAGTTTTTCCTACGAGCAGTACTTC.